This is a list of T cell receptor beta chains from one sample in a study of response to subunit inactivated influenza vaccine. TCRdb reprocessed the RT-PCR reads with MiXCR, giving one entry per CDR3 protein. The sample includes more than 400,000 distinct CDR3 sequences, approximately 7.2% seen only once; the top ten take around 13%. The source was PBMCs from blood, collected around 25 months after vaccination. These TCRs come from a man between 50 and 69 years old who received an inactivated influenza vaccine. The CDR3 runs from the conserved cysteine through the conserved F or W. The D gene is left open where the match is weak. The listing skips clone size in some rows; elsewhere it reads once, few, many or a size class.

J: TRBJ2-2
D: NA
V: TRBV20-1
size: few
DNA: TGCAGTGCTCCACAGGGTTCGGCCGGGGAGCTGTTTTTT
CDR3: CSAPQGSAGELFF

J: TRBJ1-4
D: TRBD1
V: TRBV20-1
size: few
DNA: TGCAGTGCCAAAGGGGGACAGGGAAACGAAAAACTGTTTTTT
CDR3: CSAKGGQGNEKLFF

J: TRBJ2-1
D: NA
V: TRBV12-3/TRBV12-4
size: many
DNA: TGTGCCAGCAGAAGATCCGGGACTCCTTACAATGAGCAGTTCTTC
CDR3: CASRRSGTPYNEQFF

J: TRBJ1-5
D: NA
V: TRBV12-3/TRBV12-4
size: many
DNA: TGTGCCAGCAGTACCATAAATCAGCCCCAGCATTTT
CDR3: CASSTINQPQHF

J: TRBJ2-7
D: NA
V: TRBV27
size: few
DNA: TGTGCCAGCAGCCCCATAAGATCCTACGAGCAGTACTTC
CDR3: CASSPIRSYEQYF

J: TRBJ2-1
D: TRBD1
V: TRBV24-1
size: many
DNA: TGTGCCACCAGCGGAGCCGGGACAGGGGGCCTCAATGAGCAGTTCTTC
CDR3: CATSGAGTGGLNEQFF

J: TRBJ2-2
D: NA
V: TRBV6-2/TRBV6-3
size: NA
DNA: TGTGCCAGCAGCGGCCCGGTGGCCACCAGGGAGCTGTTTTTT
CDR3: CASSGPVATRELFF

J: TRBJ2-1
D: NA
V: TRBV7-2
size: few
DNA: TGTGCCAGCAGCTTGAGAGGGGGGAAAGACCAGTTCTTC
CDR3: CASSLRGGKDQFF

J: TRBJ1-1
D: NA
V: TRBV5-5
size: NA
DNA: TGTGCCAGCAGCCATGGAAGGGGGACAACGAACACTGAAGCTTTCTTT
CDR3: CASSHGRGTTNTEAFF

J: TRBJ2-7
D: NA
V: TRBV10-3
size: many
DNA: TGTGCCATCAGGGGGGGACAGTCCTACGAGCAGTACTTC
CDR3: CAIRGGQSYEQYF

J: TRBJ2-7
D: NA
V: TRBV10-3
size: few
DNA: TGTGCCATCAGCTGGGGAGACTACGAGCAGTACTTC
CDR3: CAISWGDYEQYF

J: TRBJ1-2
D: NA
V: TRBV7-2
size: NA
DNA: TGTGCCAGCAGCAGGCTTACAGGGAATGGCTACACCTTC
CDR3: CASSRLTGNGYTF

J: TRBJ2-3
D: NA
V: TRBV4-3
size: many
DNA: TGCGCCAGCAGCCAAGATCTCCTCACAGATACGCAGTATTTT
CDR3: CASSQDLLTDTQYF

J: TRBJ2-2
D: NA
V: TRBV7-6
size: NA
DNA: TGTGCCAGCAGCCTAATTACAGGGAGCGACGGGGAGCTGTTTTTT
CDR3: CASSLITGSDGELFF

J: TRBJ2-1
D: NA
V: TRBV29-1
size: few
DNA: TGCAGCGTTGACGTGGCGGGCCCTTACAATGAGCAGTTCTTC
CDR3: CSVDVAGPYNEQFF

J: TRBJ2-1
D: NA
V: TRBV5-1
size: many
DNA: TGTGCCAGCAGCCTAGGGGCGGGATCATACAATGAGCAGTTCTTC
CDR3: CASSLGAGSYNEQFF

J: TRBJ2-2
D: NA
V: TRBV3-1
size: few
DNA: TGTGCCAGCAGCCAAGTTGCTATAAACACCGGGGAGCTGTTTTTT
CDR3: CASSQVAINTGELFF

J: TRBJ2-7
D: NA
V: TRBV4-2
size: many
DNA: TGTGCCAGCAGCCAAGATCAGGGCAGCTACGAGCAGTACTTC
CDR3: CASSQDQGSYEQYF

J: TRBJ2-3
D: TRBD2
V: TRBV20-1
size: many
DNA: TGCAGTGCTCAATTGGTAGCGGGGGGGGCGGTCACAGATACGCAGTATTTT
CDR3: CSAQLVAGGAVTDTQYF

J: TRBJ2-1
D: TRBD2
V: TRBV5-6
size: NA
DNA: TGTGCCACCCGGGGCGGGGGGCACGGTGAGCAGTTCTTC
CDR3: CATRGGGHGEQFF

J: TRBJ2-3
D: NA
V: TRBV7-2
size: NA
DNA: TGTGCCAGCAGCTTAGCGAATCGGGGGGATACGCAGTATTTT
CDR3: CASSLANRGDTQYF

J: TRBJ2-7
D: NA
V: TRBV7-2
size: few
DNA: TGTGCCAGCAGCTTACAGCCTTACGCTTCCTACGAGCAGTACTTC
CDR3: CASSLQPYASYEQYF

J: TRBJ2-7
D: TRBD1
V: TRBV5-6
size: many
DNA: TGTGCCAGCAGCTACGGGACAGGGTCCTACGAGCAGTACTTC
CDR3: CASSYGTGSYEQYF

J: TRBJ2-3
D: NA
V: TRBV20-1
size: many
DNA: TGCAGTGCCAGGGAGGGGGCGAAGACAGATACGCAGTATTTT
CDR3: CSAREGAKTDTQYF

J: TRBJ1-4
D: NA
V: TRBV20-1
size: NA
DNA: TGCAGTGCTCGGGAAGCAACTAATGAAAAACTGTTTTTT
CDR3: CSAREATNEKLFF

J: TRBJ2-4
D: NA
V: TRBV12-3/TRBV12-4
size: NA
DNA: TGTGCCAGCAGTTACCGGAGAAACATTCAGTACTTC
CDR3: CASSYRRNIQYF